This T cell receptor (beta chain) was captured in a study of blood T cell repertoires in COVID-19. Per the original methods: How many nucleated cells were present was estimated from reference gene primer amplification. Some clones are missing from TCRdb's copy, which holds only in-frame ones; the method was immunoSEQ multiplex PCR. V and J calls and clone size are copied from that table; D and trimming were computed from the DNA. The sample lists 260,000 or so clones, 88% seen once, with 0.95% to 1.5% in the top ten. This receptor was identified in a woman in her thirties or forties with acute COVID-19. Sequences were obtained from PBMCs or T cells enriched from blood (not recorded which).

The CDR3 loop reads CASSSSGTKGYTF. In nucleotides, the CDR3 is TGTGCCAGCAGTAGTTCCGGGACAAAGGGCTACACCTTC. This rearrangement joins TRBV27 to TRBJ1-2; D possibly corresponds to TRBD1 (6 bases). The germline V gene encodes CDR1 MNHEY and CDR2 SMNVEV (reference sequence). The V end lost 5 bases, the J end lost 8 bases, and 15 bases lay between the germline ends. The length of the CDR3 is 13 residues.